A selection of T cell receptor beta chains follows, all from one sample in a study of response to subunit inactivated influenza vaccine. One entry per CDR3 protein, called by TCRdb with MiXCR from the RT-PCR reads. Counted here are fewer than 750,000 distinct CDR3 sequences, 12% to 15% occurring once; the ten biggest clones make up around 10%. The sequences come from PBMCs from blood, collected roughly 13 days after vaccination. Receptor source: a man in his forties or fifties who received an inactivated influenza vaccine. The CDR3 runs from the conserved cysteine through the conserved F or W. Fields, in order: clone size, V gene, J gene, D gene, CDR3 DNA, CDR3 protein. A D gene is named only where the DNA matches it firmly. Not every row has a clone size; where given, it reads once, few, many or a size class.

abundance: few; v_gene: TRBV19; j_gene: TRBJ2-1; d_gene: TRBD2; CDR3nt: TGTGCCAGTAGTAGGACTAGCGGAGTCTCCTACAATGAGCAGTTCTTC; CDR3aa: CASSRTSGVSYNEQFF
abundance: many; v_gene: TRBV5-1; j_gene: TRBJ2-2; d_gene: -; CDR3nt: TGCGCCAGCAGGATAGGGGAGAACACCGGGGAGCTGTTTTTT; CDR3aa: CASRIGENTGELFF
abundance: few; v_gene: TRBV12-3/TRBV12-4; j_gene: TRBJ2-1; d_gene: -; CDR3nt: TGTGCCAGCAGACCTCGGGAGAGTTTCTACAATGAGCAGTTCTTC; CDR3aa: CASRPRESFYNEQFF
abundance: -; v_gene: TRBV4-2; j_gene: TRBJ2-1; d_gene: -; CDR3nt: TGTGCCAGCAGCCAGCTCAACTCAGGGTTCTATAATGAGCAGTTCTTC; CDR3aa: CASSQLNSGFYNEQFF
abundance: -; v_gene: TRBV29-1; j_gene: TRBJ2-5; d_gene: TRBD1; CDR3nt: TGCAGTACATACCTTCCGACAGGGGTGCAAGAGACCCAGTACTTC; CDR3aa: CSTYLPTGVQETQYF
abundance: -; v_gene: TRBV10-3; j_gene: TRBJ1-5; d_gene: -; CDR3nt: TGTGCCATCAGACCTGGACTGGAAAACAATCAGCCCCAGCATTTT; CDR3aa: CAIRPGLENNQPQHF
abundance: few; v_gene: TRBV5-1; j_gene: TRBJ1-1; d_gene: -; CDR3nt: TGCGCCAGCAGCGCGTCACCCGGGGAAGGGACTGAAGCTTTCTTT; CDR3aa: CASSASPGEGTEAFF
abundance: -; v_gene: TRBV5-1; j_gene: TRBJ2-1; d_gene: -; CDR3nt: TGCGCCAGCAGCCCCGGGGCCACCGCCCCTAATGAGCAGTTCTTC; CDR3aa: CASSPGATAPNEQFF
abundance: -; v_gene: TRBV25-1; j_gene: TRBJ2-7; d_gene: -; CDR3nt: TGTGCCAGCAGTGAATGGGCGGGTAGGAGCTCCGAGCAGTACTTC; CDR3aa: CASSEWAGRSSEQYF
abundance: many; v_gene: TRBV5-1; j_gene: TRBJ1-2; d_gene: -; CDR3nt: TGCGCCAGCAGCGATGAACCGACAGACGTCTATGGCTACACCTTC; CDR3aa: CASSDEPTDVYGYTF
abundance: -; v_gene: TRBV7-9; j_gene: TRBJ1-5; d_gene: -; CDR3nt: TGTGCCAGCAGCCCCGGACGGCTTGATAGCAATCAGCCCCAGCATTTT; CDR3aa: CASSPGRLDSNQPQHF
abundance: few; v_gene: TRBV9; j_gene: TRBJ2-7; d_gene: TRBD2; CDR3nt: TGTGCCAGCAGCGAGACTAGCGGGAGCTCCTACGAGCAGTACTTC; CDR3aa: CASSETSGSSYEQYF
abundance: few; v_gene: TRBV5-5; j_gene: TRBJ2-7; d_gene: TRBD2; CDR3nt: TGTGCCAGCACCCCCTTAGCGGGGGATAGATACGAGCAGTACTTC; CDR3aa: CASTPLAGDRYEQYF
abundance: -; v_gene: TRBV11-2; j_gene: TRBJ1-6; d_gene: -; CDR3nt: TGTGCCAGCAGCTCGCTTCCGGGACACAATAATTCACCCCTCCACTTT; CDR3aa: CASSSLPGHNNSPLHF
abundance: few; v_gene: TRBV28; j_gene: TRBJ2-4; d_gene: TRBD1; CDR3nt: TGTGCCAGCATTCCCGGGACAGGGCTAAACATTCAGTACTTC; CDR3aa: CASIPGTGLNIQYF
abundance: -; v_gene: TRBV11-2; j_gene: TRBJ2-1; d_gene: TRBD2; CDR3nt: TGTGCCAGCAGCTTAGTAGCCCCTCTAGCGGGAGGGGACAATGAGCAGTTCTTC; CDR3aa: CASSLVAPLAGGDNEQFF
abundance: -; v_gene: TRBV29-1; j_gene: TRBJ1-1; d_gene: -; CDR3nt: TGCAGCGTTGGGGGGGCAGCCATGAACACTGAAGCTTTCTTT; CDR3aa: CSVGGAAMNTEAFF
abundance: few; v_gene: TRBV7-9; j_gene: TRBJ1-1; d_gene: -; CDR3nt: TGTGCCAGCAGCTCCCAACCCAGGGTTTCCGCTGAAGCTTTCTTT; CDR3aa: CASSSQPRVSAEAFF
abundance: few; v_gene: TRBV7-9; j_gene: TRBJ1-2; d_gene: -; CDR3nt: TGTGCCAGCAGCTTAGCCAGGACGGATGGCTACACCTTC; CDR3aa: CASSLARTDGYTF
abundance: few; v_gene: TRBV7-8; j_gene: TRBJ2-7; d_gene: -; CDR3nt: TGTGCCAGCAGCTCTAGTCCGGACAGAGTCTACGAGCAGTACTTC; CDR3aa: CASSSSPDRVYEQYF
abundance: few; v_gene: TRBV27; j_gene: TRBJ1-2; d_gene: TRBD1; CDR3nt: TGTGCCAGCAGCCCCAGGACAGGGGTAGGCTACACCTTC; CDR3aa: CASSPRTGVGYTF
abundance: -; v_gene: TRBV7-9; j_gene: TRBJ2-7; d_gene: -; CDR3nt: TGTGCCAGCAGCTTAGTTAACAGGGCCTACGAGCAGTACTTC; CDR3aa: CASSLVNRAYEQYF
abundance: -; v_gene: TRBV15; j_gene: TRBJ1-4; d_gene: -; CDR3nt: TGTGCCACCTTGGGGGCAACTAATGAAAAACTGTTTTTT; CDR3aa: CATLGATNEKLFF
abundance: -; v_gene: TRBV7-2; j_gene: TRBJ1-1; d_gene: -; CDR3nt: TGTGCCAGCAGCCCCAGGCAGGGAAGAACTGAAGCTTTCTTT; CDR3aa: CASSPRQGRTEAFF
abundance: few; v_gene: TRBV7-2; j_gene: TRBJ2-1; d_gene: TRBD2; CDR3nt: TGTGCCAGCACTCCGGGGGGGGGATTGAACTACAATGAGCAGTTCTTC; CDR3aa: CASTPGGGLNYNEQFF
abundance: few; v_gene: TRBV4-1; j_gene: TRBJ2-1; d_gene: TRBD1; CDR3nt: TGCGCCAGCAGCCATAGAGGACAGGGGGGAACGAGGTCCTACAATGAGCAGTTCTTC; CDR3aa: CASSHRGQGGTRSYNEQFF
abundance: few; v_gene: TRBV5-6; j_gene: TRBJ1-1; d_gene: -; CDR3nt: TGTGCCAGCAGAAATTCCGGGATCCGGCAGATGAACACTGAAGCTTTCTTT; CDR3aa: CASRNSGIRQMNTEAFF
abundance: -; v_gene: TRBV7-2; j_gene: TRBJ1-4; d_gene: -; CDR3nt: TGTGCCAGCAGCCCTATTGGTATTATGGGCAGGAGTGAAAAACTGTTTTTT; CDR3aa: CASSPIGIMGRSEKLFF
abundance: few; v_gene: TRBV20-1; j_gene: TRBJ2-1; d_gene: -; CDR3nt: TGCAGTGCTAGAGCCTCGGAGCCCGCCTACAATGAGCAGTTCTTC; CDR3aa: CSARASEPAYNEQFF
abundance: -; v_gene: TRBV10-3; j_gene: TRBJ1-1; d_gene: -; CDR3nt: TGTGCCATCAGTGAGGGAAAAGTGAACACTGAAGCTTTCTTT; CDR3aa: CAISEGKVNTEAFF
abundance: -; v_gene: TRBV12-3/TRBV12-4; j_gene: TRBJ1-2; d_gene: TRBD1; CDR3nt: TGTGCCAGCAGTTCGACGACAGGGGGGTATGGCTACACCTTC; CDR3aa: CASSSTTGGYGYTF
abundance: few; v_gene: TRBV4-1; j_gene: TRBJ2-7; d_gene: TRBD2; CDR3nt: TGCGCCAGCAGCCGAGGACTAGCGGGAACTTACGAGCAGTACTTC; CDR3aa: CASSRGLAGTYEQYF
abundance: -; v_gene: TRBV5-1; j_gene: TRBJ1-2; d_gene: -; CDR3nt: TGCGACAGCAGCCCGACAGAACAGAACTATGGCTACACCTTC; CDR3aa: CDSSPTEQNYGYTF
abundance: -; v_gene: TRBV12-3/TRBV12-4; j_gene: TRBJ2-5; d_gene: -; CDR3nt: TGTGCCAGCAGTTTAACGAGACAGGCAGAGACCCAGTACTTC; CDR3aa: CASSLTRQAETQYF
abundance: -; v_gene: TRBV5-1; j_gene: TRBJ2-7; d_gene: TRBD1; CDR3nt: TGCGCCAGCAGCACCGACTCGGGACAGGCCTACGAGCAGTACTTC; CDR3aa: CASSTDSGQAYEQYF
abundance: -; v_gene: TRBV6-4; j_gene: TRBJ2-1; d_gene: TRBD2; CDR3nt: TGTGCCAGCAGTGACCTGCCGGTTGTGGCGGGAGACCACAATGAGCAGTTCTTC; CDR3aa: CASSDLPVVAGDHNEQFF
abundance: few; v_gene: TRBV29-1; j_gene: TRBJ2-1; d_gene: -; CDR3nt: TGCAGCGCCCTGGGGGCCGGAGGGGGCTGGTACAATGAGCAGTTCTTC; CDR3aa: CSALGAGGGWYNEQFF
abundance: -; v_gene: TRBV19; j_gene: TRBJ2-3; d_gene: -; CDR3nt: TGTGCCAGTATCGCCGGGACACGTAGCACAGATACGCAGTATTTT; CDR3aa: CASIAGTRSTDTQYF
abundance: once; v_gene: TRBV6-1; j_gene: TRBJ2-6; d_gene: -; CDR3nt: TGTGCCAGCAGTGAATGGGGTTCTGGGGCCAACGTCCTGACTTTC; CDR3aa: CASSEWGSGANVLTF
abundance: -; v_gene: TRBV6-1; j_gene: TRBJ2-7; d_gene: TRBD1; CDR3nt: TGTGCCAGCAGCCCTGGGACAGGGCCTTTCTACGAGCAGTACTTC; CDR3aa: CASSPGTGPFYEQYF
abundance: -; v_gene: TRBV12-3/TRBV12-4; j_gene: TRBJ1-2; d_gene: -; CDR3nt: TGTGCCAGCAGCCCCAGGGCAGGGGATAGTGGCTACACCTTC; CDR3aa: CASSPRAGDSGYTF
abundance: -; v_gene: TRBV5-1; j_gene: TRBJ2-5; d_gene: TRBD2; CDR3nt: TGCGCCAGCAGCTCAAGCGGGGACGGTCGAGAGACCCAGTACTTC; CDR3aa: CASSSSGDGRETQYF
abundance: -; v_gene: TRBV12-3/TRBV12-4; j_gene: TRBJ2-6; d_gene: TRBD1; CDR3nt: TGTGCCAGCAGTCCCCGTCCCGGGACAGGGACTGGGGCCAACGTCCTGACTTTC; CDR3aa: CASSPRPGTGTGANVLTF
abundance: few; v_gene: TRBV5-6; j_gene: TRBJ2-7; d_gene: -; CDR3nt: TGTGCCAGCAGCGGGGAGGACAGCCCCCTTAGAAACGAGCAGTACTTC; CDR3aa: CASSGEDSPLRNEQYF
abundance: -; v_gene: TRBV28; j_gene: TRBJ1-5; d_gene: -; CDR3nt: TGTGCCAGCAGTTTGTCCGGGACACCAAATCAGCCCCAGCATTTT; CDR3aa: CASSLSGTPNQPQHF
abundance: -; v_gene: TRBV20-1; j_gene: TRBJ2-1; d_gene: -; CDR3nt: TGCAGTGCTAGAGAAGGTCATGAGCAGTTCTTC; CDR3aa: CSAREGHEQFF
abundance: -; v_gene: TRBV18; j_gene: TRBJ2-7; d_gene: -; CDR3nt: TGTGCCAGCTCAGGTCCCCCGCAGTACTTC; CDR3aa: CASSGPPQYF
abundance: few; v_gene: TRBV5-5; j_gene: TRBJ2-5; d_gene: -; CDR3nt: TGTGCCAGCAGCTTGGGATTGTGGGACGCCCGTTCCTTC; CDR3aa: CASSLGLWDARSF
abundance: -; v_gene: TRBV3-1; j_gene: TRBJ2-1; d_gene: TRBD2; CDR3nt: TGTGCCAGCAGCCAATACTCTAGCGGGGCCTCCTACAATGAGCAGTTCTTC; CDR3aa: CASSQYSSGASYNEQFF
abundance: -; v_gene: TRBV9; j_gene: TRBJ2-5; d_gene: TRBD2; CDR3nt: TGTGCCAGCAGCGTAGTGGGTAGCGGGAGGGGCGAGACCCAGTACTTC; CDR3aa: CASSVVGSGRGETQYF
abundance: many; v_gene: TRBV28; j_gene: TRBJ2-7; d_gene: -; CDR3nt: TGTGCCAGCAGTACCCAGGGTGACGGCCCCTACGAGCAGTACTTC; CDR3aa: CASSTQGDGPYEQYF
abundance: -; v_gene: TRBV7-6; j_gene: TRBJ2-7; d_gene: TRBD1; CDR3nt: TGTGCCAGCAGCTTAGGGACGACAGGGTACGAGCAGTACTTC; CDR3aa: CASSLGTTGYEQYF
abundance: few; v_gene: TRBV6-1; j_gene: TRBJ2-3; d_gene: TRBD1; CDR3nt: TGTGCCAGCTCTCAGGGGGCAACAGATACGCAGTATTTT; CDR3aa: CASSQGATDTQYF
abundance: few; v_gene: TRBV2; j_gene: TRBJ2-3; d_gene: -; CDR3nt: TGTGCCAGCACCCTCCCGGGGGCCAACACAGATACGCAGTATTTT; CDR3aa: CASTLPGANTDTQYF
abundance: few; v_gene: TRBV12-3/TRBV12-4; j_gene: TRBJ2-2; d_gene: -; CDR3nt: TGTGCCAGCACCAAAACCGGGGAGCTGTTTTTT; CDR3aa: CASTKTGELFF